The 24 T cell receptor beta chains listed next were all sequenced from one sample in a study of early T cells in non-severe SARS-CoV-2 infection. TCRdb re-called the 5' RACE reads with MiXCR, one entry per CDR3 protein. Of 46,000 or so distinct CDR3 sequences in the sample, approximately 4% were seen once. The sequenced sample was whole blood. The receptors here all came from an adult who was a healthcare worker with PCR-confirmed SARS-CoV-2 infection or an uninfected control (not recorded which).

This clonotype showed up just a few times. This sequence joins TRBV5-5 and TRBJ2-7, with a weak D call TRBD2 (5 bases). This CDR3 spans 14 amino acids. The germline CDR1 and CDR2 sequences are SGHKS and YYEKEE (reference sequence). V lost 4 bases and J 2 bases, leaving 13 bases between the germline ends. CDR3 in amino acids: CASSTTGSPYEQYF. CDR3 coding DNA: TGTGCCAGCAGCACCACGGGATCCCCCTACGAGCAGTACTTC.

The chain recombines TRBV11-2 with TRBJ1-1, with unresolved D. Germline V CDR1 and CDR2: SGHAT, FQNNGV. The CDR3 is made up of 19 amino acids. V was shortened by 0 bases and J by 0 bases, with 20 bases between the two germline ends. The CDR3 sequence is CASSLDQLGTSLMNTEAFF. The CDR3 coding sequence is TGTGCCAGCAGCTTAGATCAATTGGGTACATCACTCATGAACACTGAAGCTTTCTTT.

This clonotype was seen more than once but under ten times. The chain joins TRBV4-1 to TRBJ2-7; the D is unclear. The germline V gene has CDR1 MGHRA and CDR2 YSYEKL. There are 16 residues in the CDR3. V shed 1 base and J shed 5 bases, with 18 bases lying between them. CDR3 bases: TGCGCCAGCAGCCAAGTATTACCCTACCTCGCCAACGAGCAGTACTTC. It is translated as CASSQVLPYLANEQYF.

This clonotype was counted many times. CDR3 in amino acids: CSARPGSSEAFF. The CDR3 DNA sequence: TGCAGTGCTCGACCGGGATCCAGTGAAGCTTTCTTT. This chain joins TRBV20-1 and TRBJ1-1; D is unclear. This CDR3 is built from 12 residues. Germline V CDR1 and CDR2: DFQATT, SNEGSKA (reference sequence). V lost 5 bases and J 7 bases, leaving 14 bases between the germline ends.

This clonotype was detected ten times or more. The junction does not match germline at one end; this may be a read error. The chain employs TRBV20-1 and TRBJ2-1, with D uncertain. This CDR3 is 14 amino acids long. Germline V gene sequence: CDR1 DFQATT, CDR2 SNEGSKA (reference sequence). The CDR3 reads CSVRRRFSYNEQFF. CDR3 bases: TGCAGTGTTAGACGGCGGTTCTCCTACAATGAGCAGTTCTTC.

The genes are TRBV5-5 and TRBJ1-6; 9 positions agree with TRBD1. CDR3 size: 15 residues. Germline CDR1 SGHKS, CDR2 YYEKEE (reference sequence). V dropped 1 base and J dropped 7; count of bases not matched to a gene: 3. The CDR3 region has the DNA TGTGCCAGCAGCTTGCGGGACAGGGAAAATTCACCCCTCCACTTT. Protein sequence: CASSLRDRENSPLHF.

Many counts were recorded for this clonotype. The rearrangement links TRBV7-9 to TRBJ2-1; the D gene could be TRBD1 or TRBD2 (5 bases each). This CDR3 spans 16 amino acids. Trimming took off 4 bases at V and 7 bases at J, with 20 bases between the two ends. Per the germline V gene, CDR1 is SEHNR and CDR2 is FQNEAQ (reference sequence). This chain's CDR3 is CASSSLKGRDENEQFF. The CDR3 bases are TGTGCCAGCAGCTCTCTGAAGGGACGGGATGAAAATGAGCAGTTCTTC.

V gene TRBV6-1 combines with J gene TRBJ2-7; TRBD1 might be the D (6 bases). This CDR3 has 12 amino acids. Trimming pared 10 bases from V and 1 base from J, leaving 11 bases between. Germline values: CDR1 MNHNS, CDR2 SASEGT. The CDR3 DNA reads as TGTGCCATCCACAGGGAGTCCTACGAGCAGTACTTC. This encodes CAIHRESYEQYF.

This clonotype was recorded many times. This chain links TRBV5-1 with TRBJ2-7; 7 bases line up with TRBD1. Germline-derived CDR1 and CDR2 are SGHRS and YFSETQ. The length of the CDR3 is 13 residues. Trimming removed 4 bases from V and 6 bases from J; junction bases left unmatched: 7. CDR3 nucleotide sequence: TGCGCCAGCAGCCACGGACAGGTGACCGAGCAGTACTTC. Translating gives CASSHGQVTEQYF.

This clonotype was counted between two and nine times. The CDR3 spells CSAPWGGSSYEQYF. CDR3 nucleotide sequence: TGCAGTGCTCCTTGGGGGGGGAGCTCCTACGAGCAGTACTTC. The chain recombines TRBV20-1 with TRBJ2-7; 7 positions match TRBD2. Germline V gives CDR1 DFQATT, CDR2 SNEGSKA (reference sequence). V lost 5 bases, J lost 0 bases, and 7 bases stayed unmatched. The CDR3 runs to 14 residues.

This clonotype came up many times. The chain joins TRBV5-1 to TRBJ2-3, with 9 bases that match TRBD2. Per germline, CDR1 SGHRS and CDR2 YFSETQ. This CDR3 is built from 16 residues. After removal of 1 base from V and 4 bases from J, the junction contained 7 bases not matched to a gene. The DNA of the CDR3 is TGCGCCAGCAGCTTGCCAGCGGGGGGCCGCGCAGATACGCAGTATTTT. It is translated as CASSLPAGGRADTQYF.

The table lists this clonotype with many counts. The DNA for the CDR3 is TGTGCCAGTAGTACCTCACTGAGGGCTAATGAAAAACTGTTTTTT. As protein: CASSTSLRANEKLFF. V is TRBV19 and J is TRBJ1-4; D remains unclear. V shed 4 bases and J shed 3 bases, with 12 bases lying between them. Germline CDR1 reads LNHDA; CDR2 reads SQIVND (reference sequence). The length of the CDR3 is 15 residues.

This clonotype was observed at least ten times. CDR3 loop: CAWSSGPYDIGELFF. CDR3 DNA sequence: TGTGCCTGGAGTTCCGGGCCCTACGACATCGGGGAGCTGTTTTTT. This chain joins TRBV30 and TRBJ2-2; no clear D gene. V was shortened by 2 bases and J by 7 bases, with 17 bases between the two germline ends. Germline V lookup: CDR1 GTSNPN, CDR2 SVGIG (reference sequence). The CDR3 has 15 residues. The full variable domain, with the rest looked up from reference TRBV30 and TRBJ2-2, is SQTIHQWPATLVQPVGSPLSLECTVEGTSNPNLYWYRQAAGRGLQLLFYSVGIGQISSEVPQNLSASRPQDRQFILSSKKLLLSDSGFYLCAWSSGPYDIGELFFGEGSRLTVL.

This clonotype has at least ten counts. V is TRBV4-2 and J is TRBJ1-5; 9 nucleotides match TRBD1. V trimming: 1 base; J trimming: 11 bases; junction bases outside the gene matches: 3. This CDR3 comprises 13 residues. CDR1 is LGHNA and CDR2 is YNFKEQ in the germline V gene. CDR3 nucleotides: TGTGCCAGCAGCCAAGTACAGGGGGCGGCCCAGCATTTT. Residues: CASSQVQGAAQHF.

The chain has TRBV11-2 and TRBJ2-3; perhaps D is TRBD1 or TRBD2 (5 bases each). Trimming took off 4 bases at V and 11 bases at J, with 13 bases between the two ends. The CDR3 sequence is 12 residues long. Germline V gene data show CDR1 as SGHAT and CDR2 as FQNNGV. This CDR3 reads CASSSSGTQQYF. As DNA, the CDR3 is TGTGCCAGCAGCTCTTCCGGGACGCAGCAGTATTTT.

This clonotype was seen repeatedly, ten times or more. DNA of the CDR3: TGTGCCAGTAGTATGCCCGGGACTAGAGGCTACAATGAGCAGTTCTTC. Its translation is CASSMPGTRGYNEQFF. This chain connects TRBV19 to TRBJ2-1; 8 bases match TRBD2. The V segment lost 3 bases and the J segment 3 bases; nucleotides outside the gene matches: 7. This CDR3 is 16 amino acids long. Germline CDR1 reads LNHDA; CDR2 reads SQIVND (reference sequence). Full variable domain (remainder filled in from reference TRBV19 and TRBJ2-1): DGGITQSPKYLFRKEGQNVTLSCEQNLNHDAMYWYRQDPGQGLRLIYYSQIVNDFQKGDIAEGYSVSREKKESFPLTVTSAQKNPTAFYLCASSMPGTRGYNEQFFGPGTRLTVL.

The rearrangement links TRBV20-1 to TRBJ1-1, with D uncertain. This CDR3 has 15 residues. Germline V gene lookup returns CDR1 DFQATT and CDR2 SNEGSKA (reference sequence). Deletions cut 1 base from V and 0 bases from J, with 12 bases between. CDR3 residues: CSARAMGTMNTEAFF. CDR3 coding DNA: TGCAGTGCTAGAGCTATGGGTACGATGAACACTGAAGCTTTCTTT.

This clonotype was found many times. This chain connects TRBV9 to TRBJ2-1, with D possibly TRBD1 on 6 matching bases. The CDR3 is 16 residues long. Germline V gives CDR1 SGDLS, CDR2 YYNGEE. Trimming removed 4 bases at V and 3 bases at J, with 17 bases between. The CDR3 loop reads CASSPGVRVIYNEQFF. In DNA, the CDR3 is TGTGCCAGCAGCCCAGGGGTCCGGGTAATCTACAATGAGCAGTTCTTC.

This clonotype has at least ten counts. The genes are TRBV5-1 and TRBJ2-6; tentatively, D is TRBD2 (5 bases). The length of the CDR3 is 15 residues. The V gene lost 7 bases and the J gene lost 2 bases, with 13 bases spanning the gap. The germline CDR1 and CDR2 sequences are SGHRS and YFSETQ. CDR3 nucleotides: TGCGCCAGCCGGCCCACTAGTGCTGGGGCCAACGTCCTGACTTTC. This encodes CASRPTSAGANVLTF.

This clonotype came up many times. The V gene is TRBV20-1, the J gene TRBJ1-2; D not certain. V gave up 5 bases and J gave up 5 bases, with 15 bases separating them. This CDR3 has 13 residues. CDR1 and CDR2 from the germline V gene are DFQATT and SNEGSKA (reference sequence). In DNA, the CDR3 is TGCAGTGCTTCTGACAAGACGACATATGGCTACACCTTC. As protein: CSASDKTTYGYTF.

This clonotype was counted many times. V is TRBV12-3 or TRBV12-4 and J is TRBJ2-5; D unresolved. The CDR3 consists of 13 residues. Trimming removed 2 bases from V and 5 bases from J, with 9 bases in between. CDR3 protein: CASSLRPMETQYF. The CDR3 bases are TGTGCCAGCAGTTTACGGCCGATGGAGACCCAGTACTTC.

In this sample, this clonotype turned up many times. V is TRBV7-3 and J is TRBJ2-5, with D unclear. The CDR3 sequence is 15 residues long. Per germline, CDR1 SGHTA and CDR2 FQGTGA. The V gene lost 0 bases and the J gene lost 2 bases, with 10 bases spanning the gap. CDR3 nucleotide sequence: TGTGCCAGCAGCTTAACGGGTTACCTGCAAGAGACCCAGTACTTC. Translating it yields CASSLTGYLQETQYF.

This clonotype was counted ten times or more. This chain links TRBV12-3 or TRBV12-4 with TRBJ1-1, with D perhaps matching TRBD1 (5 bases). Trimming removed 9 bases from V and 5 bases from J, with 16 bases in between. This CDR3 has 13 amino acids. Here the CDR3 DNA reads TGTGCCAGGAGGGACTCCGCTGGGACTGAAGCTTTCTTT. As protein: CARRDSAGTEAFF.

This clonotype was recorded at least ten times. The chain links TRBV6-5 to TRBJ2-1; TRBD1 aligns across 9 bases. Germline trimming cut 6 bases from V and 8 bases from J; bases unmatched to any gene: 8. The V gene's germline CDR1 is MNHEY and CDR2 SVGAGI. This CDR3 is 14 amino acids long. The CDR3 DNA sequence: TGTGCCAGCAGGCGGGACAGGGTAAAGGATGAGCAGTTCTTC. This sequence encodes CASRRDRVKDEQFF.